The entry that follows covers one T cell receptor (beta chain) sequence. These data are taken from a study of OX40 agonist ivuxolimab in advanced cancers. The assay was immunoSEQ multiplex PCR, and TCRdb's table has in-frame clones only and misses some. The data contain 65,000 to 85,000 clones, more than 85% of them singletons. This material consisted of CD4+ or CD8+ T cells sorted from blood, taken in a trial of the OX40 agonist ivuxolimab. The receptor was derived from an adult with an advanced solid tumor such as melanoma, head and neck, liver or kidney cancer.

The CDR3, as DNA: TGCAGCGTTATTATGGGGGCCGGGACAGCCGGGGACGGCTACACCTTC. It is translated as CSVIMGAGTAGDGYTF. The chain links TRBV29-1 to TRBJ1-2, with 7 nucleotides matching TRBD1. This CDR3 has 16 amino acids. Germline V gene sequence: CDR1 SQVTM, CDR2 ANQGSEA. V was pared by 5 bases and J by 8 bases, with 20 bases of the junction left unmatched.